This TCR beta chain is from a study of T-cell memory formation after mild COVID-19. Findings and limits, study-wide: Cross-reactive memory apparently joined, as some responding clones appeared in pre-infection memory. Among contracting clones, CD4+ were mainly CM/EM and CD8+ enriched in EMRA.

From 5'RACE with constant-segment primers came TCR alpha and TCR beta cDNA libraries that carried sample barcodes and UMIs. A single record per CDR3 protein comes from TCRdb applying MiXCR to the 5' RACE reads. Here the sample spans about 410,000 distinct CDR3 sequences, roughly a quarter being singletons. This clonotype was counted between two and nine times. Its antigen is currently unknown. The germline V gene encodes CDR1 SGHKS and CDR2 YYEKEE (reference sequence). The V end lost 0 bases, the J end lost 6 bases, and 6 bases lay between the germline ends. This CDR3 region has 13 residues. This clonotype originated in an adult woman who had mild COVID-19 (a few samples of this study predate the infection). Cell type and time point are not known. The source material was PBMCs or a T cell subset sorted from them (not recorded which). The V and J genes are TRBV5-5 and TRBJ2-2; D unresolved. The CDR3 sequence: CASSLVQAGELFF. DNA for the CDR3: TGTGCCAGCAGCTTGGTGCAGGCCGGGGAGCTGTTTTTT.